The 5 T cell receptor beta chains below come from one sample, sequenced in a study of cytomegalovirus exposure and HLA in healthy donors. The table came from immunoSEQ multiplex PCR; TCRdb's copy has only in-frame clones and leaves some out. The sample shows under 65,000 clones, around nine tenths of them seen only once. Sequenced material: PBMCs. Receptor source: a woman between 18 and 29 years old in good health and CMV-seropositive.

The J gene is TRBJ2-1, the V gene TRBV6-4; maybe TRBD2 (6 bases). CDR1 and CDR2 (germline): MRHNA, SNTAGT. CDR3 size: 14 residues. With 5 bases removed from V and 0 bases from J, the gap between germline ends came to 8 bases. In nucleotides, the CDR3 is TGTGCCAGCAGTTCCGGGAGCTCCTACAATGAGCAGTTCTTC. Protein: CASSSGSSYNEQFF.

CDR3 residues: CASSEWGTQGNEKLFF. Here the CDR3 DNA reads TGTGCCAGCAGTGAATGGGGCACCCAGGGTAATGAAAAACTGTTTTTT. The chain uses TRBV25-1 and TRBJ1-4, with TRBD1 as a possible D gene (5 bases). Germline CDR1 and CDR2: MGHDK and SYGVNS. CDR3 length: 16 residues. V lost 1 base and J lost 4, with 13 bases in between.

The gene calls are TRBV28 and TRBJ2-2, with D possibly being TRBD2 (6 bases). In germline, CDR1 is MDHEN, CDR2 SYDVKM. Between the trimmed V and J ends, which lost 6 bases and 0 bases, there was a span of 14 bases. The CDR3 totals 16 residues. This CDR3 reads CASSPGRGSNTGELFF. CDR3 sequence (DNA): TGTGCCAGCAGCCCAGGTCGGGGGTCGAACACCGGGGAGCTGTTTTTT.

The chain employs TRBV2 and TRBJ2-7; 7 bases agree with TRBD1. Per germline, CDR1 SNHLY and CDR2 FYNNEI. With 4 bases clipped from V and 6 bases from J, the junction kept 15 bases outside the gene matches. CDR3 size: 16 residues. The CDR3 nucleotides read TGTGCCAGCAGTGGACAAATGTTGGGACAGTTCTTCGAGCAGTACTTC. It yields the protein CASSGQMLGQFFEQYF.

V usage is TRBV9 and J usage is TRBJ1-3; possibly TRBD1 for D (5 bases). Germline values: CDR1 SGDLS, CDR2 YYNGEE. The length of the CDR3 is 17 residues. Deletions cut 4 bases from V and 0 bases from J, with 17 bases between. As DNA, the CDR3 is TGTGCCAGCAGCCCCCGGAGGGGACGGAGCTCTGGAAACACCATATATTTT. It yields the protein CASSPRRGRSSGNTIYF.